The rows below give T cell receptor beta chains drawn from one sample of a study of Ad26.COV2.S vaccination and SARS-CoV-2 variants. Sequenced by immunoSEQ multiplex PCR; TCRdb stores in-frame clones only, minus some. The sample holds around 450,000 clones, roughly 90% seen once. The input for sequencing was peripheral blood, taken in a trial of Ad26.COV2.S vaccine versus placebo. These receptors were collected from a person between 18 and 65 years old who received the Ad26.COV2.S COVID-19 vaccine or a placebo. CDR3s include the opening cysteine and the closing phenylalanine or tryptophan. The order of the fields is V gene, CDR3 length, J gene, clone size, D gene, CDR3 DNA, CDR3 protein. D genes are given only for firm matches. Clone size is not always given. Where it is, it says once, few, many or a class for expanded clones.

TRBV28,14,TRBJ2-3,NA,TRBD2,TGTGCCAGCAGCCAGGCTAGCGGGACAGATACGCAGTATTTT,CASSQASGTDTQYF
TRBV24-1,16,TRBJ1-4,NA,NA,TGTGCCACCAGTGACCAGGACGGATCCTCGGGTGAAAAACTGTTTTTT,CATSDQDGSSGEKLFF
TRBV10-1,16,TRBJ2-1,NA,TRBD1,TGCGCCAGCAGGGGCTTAGAGGGACAGGGCTACAATGAGCAGTTCTTC,CASRGLEGQGYNEQFF
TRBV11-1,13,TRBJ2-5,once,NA,TGTGCCAGCTCGGGGAGAGCCCAAGAGACCCAGTACTTC,CASSGRAQETQYF
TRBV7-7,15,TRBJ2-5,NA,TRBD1,TGTGCCAGCAGCTTCACAGGGGAAAGAGGGGAGACCCAGTACTTC,CASSFTGERGETQYF
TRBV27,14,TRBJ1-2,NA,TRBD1,TGTGCCAGCAGTCCCCAGGGGGCTCCCTATGGCTACACCTTC,CASSPQGAPYGYTF
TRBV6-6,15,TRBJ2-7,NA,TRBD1,TGTGCCAGCAGTTCATTACAGGGGGTTCAGGACGAGCAGTACTTC,CASSSLQGVQDEQYF
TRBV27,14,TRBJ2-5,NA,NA,TGTGCCAGCAGTTTTGTGGGGGGACAAGAGACCCAGTACTTC,CASSFVGGQETQYF
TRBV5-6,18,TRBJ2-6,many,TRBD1,TGTGCCAGCAGCTCCCTTGGACAGGGGAGCTCTGGGGCCAACGTCCTGACTTTC,CASSSLGQGSSGANVLTF
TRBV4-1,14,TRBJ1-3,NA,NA,TGCGCCAGCAGCAACTGGGGCAATGGAAACACCATATATTTT,CASSNWGNGNTIYF
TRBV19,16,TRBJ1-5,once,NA,TGTGCCAGTAGTATAGGAAGCAGGGGAAGCAATCAGCCCCAGCATTTT,CASSIGSRGSNQPQHF
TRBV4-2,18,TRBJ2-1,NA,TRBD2,TGTGCCAGCAGCCAAGAACAGGGACTAGCGGGCGACTACAATGAGCAGTTCTTC,CASSQEQGLAGDYNEQFF
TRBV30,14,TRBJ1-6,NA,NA,TGTGCCTGGAGTGTACACACAGGGAGATCACCCCTCCACTTT,CAWSVHTGRSPLHF
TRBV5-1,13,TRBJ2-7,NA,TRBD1,TGCGCCAGCTCTTGGGGGACAGGGGACGAGCAGTACTTC,CASSWGTGDEQYF
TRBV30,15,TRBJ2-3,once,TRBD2,TGTGCCTGGAGTGTAACTAGCGGGGGCACAGATACGCAGTATTTT,CAWSVTSGGTDTQYF
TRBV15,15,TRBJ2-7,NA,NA,TGTGCCACCAGCAGGGCCGGGACCGGCGGGTACGAGCAGTACTTC,CATSRAGTGGYEQYF
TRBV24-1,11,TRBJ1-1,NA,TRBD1,TGTGCCACCAGTCTGGACAGGGAAGCTTTCTTT,CATSLDREAFF
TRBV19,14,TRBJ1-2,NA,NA,TGTGCCAGTAGTATCGGGGGCGGACGTTCTGGCTACACCTTC,CASSIGGGRSGYTF
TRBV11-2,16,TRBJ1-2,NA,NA,TGTGCCAGCAGCTTAGTAGGGGTCTCGGCGGGGCATGGCTACACCTTC,CASSLVGVSAGHGYTF
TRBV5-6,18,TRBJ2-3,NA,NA,TGTGCCAGCAGCTTGGGGGCAGGGGCTAGCTTGGGCACAGATACGCAGTATTTT,CASSLGAGASLGTDTQYF
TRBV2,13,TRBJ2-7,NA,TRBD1,TGTGCCAGCAGGCCCACAGGGGTATACGAGCAGTACTTC,CASRPTGVYEQYF
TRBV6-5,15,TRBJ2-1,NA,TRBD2,TGTGCCAGCAGTTACAGCGGGGGGGCTCGCGGTGAGCAGTTCTTC,CASSYSGGARGEQFF
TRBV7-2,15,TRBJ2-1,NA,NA,TGTGCCAGCAGCTTAGGAGGGGTGTCCTACAATGAGCAGTTCTTC,CASSLGGVSYNEQFF
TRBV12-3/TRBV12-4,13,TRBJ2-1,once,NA,TGTGCCAGCAGCCCTCCCCCCTACAATGAGCAGTTCTTC,CASSPPPYNEQFF
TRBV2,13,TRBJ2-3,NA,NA,TGTGCCAGCAGTGAAACGGTGGGGCCCAATACGTATTTT,CASSETVGPNTYF
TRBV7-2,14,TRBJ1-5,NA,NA,TGTGCCAGCAGCATTCGAGAGGGGGGCGAGCCCCAGCATTTT,CASSIREGGEPQHF
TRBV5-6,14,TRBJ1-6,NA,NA,TGTGCCAGCAGCTTGGTTTTAGCCAATTCACCCCTCCACTTT,CASSLVLANSPLHF
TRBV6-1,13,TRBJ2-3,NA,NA,TGTGCCAGCAGTGAAGAGAGCACAGATACGCAGTATTTT,CASSEESTDTQYF
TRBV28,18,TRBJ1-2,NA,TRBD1,TGTGCCAGCAGTCCATATGGAGGCTCAGGGGGCGGTCCGTATGGCTACACCTTC,CASSPYGGSGGGPYGYTF
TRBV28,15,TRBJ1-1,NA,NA,TGTGCCAGCACCCTTAACCCCGGGAAAAGTCTAGAAGCTTTCTTT,CASTLNPGKSLEAFF
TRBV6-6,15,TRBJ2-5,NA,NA,TGTGCCAGCAGTTCAATGGGGCAGCCTCAAGAGACCCAGTACTTC,CASSSMGQPQETQYF
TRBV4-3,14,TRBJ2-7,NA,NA,TGCGCCAGCAGCCAAGAAGTTTCAGACCCATCTGAGTACTTC,CASSQEVSDPSEYF
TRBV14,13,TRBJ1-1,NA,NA,TGTGCCAGCAGCCCCCAGATGAACACTGAAGCTTTCTTT,CASSPQMNTEAFF
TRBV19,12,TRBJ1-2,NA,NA,TGTGCCAGTAGTTTGCAACTTACCGGCTACACCTTC,CASSLQLTGYTF
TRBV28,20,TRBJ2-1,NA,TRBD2,TGTGCCAGCAGTTCAAGCCGACTCCCCGGACTAGCGGGGATCCTCCGTGAGCAGTTCTTC,CASSSSRLPGLAGILREQFF
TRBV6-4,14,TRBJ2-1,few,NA,TGTGCCAGCAGTGGGGACGGTCCATCGCGTGAGCAGTTCTTC,CASSGDGPSREQFF
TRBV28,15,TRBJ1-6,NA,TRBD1,TGTGCCAGCAGTCTCGGACAGGGTTATCGGTCACCCCTCCACTTT,CASSLGQGYRSPLHF
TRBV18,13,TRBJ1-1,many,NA,TGTGCCAGCTCAGGCAGCTTTAACACTGAAGCTTTCTTT,CASSGSFNTEAFF
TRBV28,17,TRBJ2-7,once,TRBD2,TGTGCCAGCAGTTCGGACTTTGGACTAGCGGCGCACTACGAGCAGTACTTC,CASSSDFGLAAHYEQYF
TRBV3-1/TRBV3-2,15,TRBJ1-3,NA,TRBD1,TGTGCCAGCAGCCTGGGACAGGGGGTCGGAAACACCATATATTTT,CASSLGQGVGNTIYF
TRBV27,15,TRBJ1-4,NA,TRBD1,TGTGCCAGCAGTTCAAGACAGGGGGCCGTTGAAAAACTGTTTTTT,CASSSRQGAVEKLFF
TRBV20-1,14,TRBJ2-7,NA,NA,TGCAGTGCTAGTCAGGGCTCCCGATTCTACGAGCAGTACTTC,CSASQGSRFYEQYF
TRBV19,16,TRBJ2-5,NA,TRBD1,TGTGCCAGTAGTCCCACCGGGACAGGGCGAGAAGAGACCCAGTACTTC,CASSPTGTGREETQYF
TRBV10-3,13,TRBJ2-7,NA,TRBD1,TGTGCCATCAGTGAGACAGGGGCGTCCACGCAGTACTTC,CAISETGASTQYF